A single sample gave rise to the 29 T cell receptor beta chains below, sequenced in a study of blood T cell repertoires in COVID-19 (dated by TCRdb to 2018 to 2021). Libraries came from the immunoSEQ multiplex PCR assay. Sourced from immuneACCESS, this table was stored by TCRdb with only in-frame sequences that have V and J called. A share of the clones is absent; for the studies checked, an unresolved V gene accounts for under half, and the remainder has no known explanation. Present in this sample are fewer than 400,000 clones, about 87% of which were seen just once. The ten largest clones take up roughly 10% of the sample. Sample: PBMCs or T cells enriched from blood (not recorded which). These receptors all come from a woman between 50 and 59 years old who had recovered from COVID-19.

The chain joins TRBV29-1 to TRBJ1-1; 7 bases fit TRBD1. The CDR3 is made up of 12 amino acids. Germline-derived CDR1 and CDR2 are SQVTM and ANQGSEA. Losses at the gene ends were 7 bases for V and 7 bases for J; bases not matched to a gene: 9. CDR3 in DNA: TGCAGCGAAACTTGGGACAGCAGTGAAGCTTTCTTT. Its translation: CSETWDSSEAFF.

The gene calls are TRBV6-5 and TRBJ1-5; TRBD1 is a possible D gene (6 bases). Trimming removed 6 bases at V and 3 bases at J, with 15 bases between. This CDR3 has 15 residues. Germline V gives CDR1 MNHEY, CDR2 SVGAGI. The DNA of the CDR3 is TGTGCCAGCAGAGGCGACAGGAGAAACAATCAGCCCCAGCATTTT. It encodes CASRGDRRNNQPQHF.

The V and J genes are TRBV12-5 and TRBJ2-2; 12 bases agree with TRBD1. J lost 3 bases, V lost 6 bases, and 5 bases had no gene match. Germline CDR1 is LGHNT and CDR2 is FRNRAP. The CDR3 consists of 16 residues. CDR3 region: CASGRDRGPYTGELFF. The CDR3 bases are TGTGCTAGTGGGCGGGACAGGGGGCCCTACACCGGGGAGCTGTTTTTT. The full variable domain, in which reference TRBV12-5 and TRBJ2-2 provide the parts outside the CDR3, is DARVTQTPRHKVTEMGQEVTMRCQPILGHNTVFWYRQTMMQGLELLAYFRNRAPLDDSGMPKDRFSAEMPDATLATLKIQPSEPRDSAVYFCASGRDRGPYTGELFFGEGSRLTVL.

The CDR3 is CASSEGGLAPEQYF. CDR3 nucleotide sequence: TGTGCCAGCAGTGAAGGCGGACTAGCACCCGAGCAGTACTTC. V usage is TRBV2 and J usage is TRBJ2-7, with 8 bases fitting TRBD2. Trimming removed 1 base from V and 6 bases from J; junction bases left unmatched: 5. The CDR3 contains 14 residues. Germline assignment: CDR1 SNHLY and CDR2 FYNNEI.

The chain combines TRBV3-1 (or the pseudogene TRBV3-2) with TRBJ1-3; D possibly corresponds to TRBD1 (5 bases). Germline V gene sequence: CDR1 LGHDT, CDR2 YNNKEL (reference sequence). The V end lost 0 bases, the J end lost 4 bases, and 13 bases lay between the germline ends. This CDR3 has 16 residues. Here the CDR3 DNA reads TGTGCCAGCAGCCAAGAAACGTGGGGCGGAGGAAACACCATATATTTT. This sequence encodes CASSQETWGGGNTIYF.

This sequence joins TRBV27 and TRBJ2-7; 7 bases are shared with TRBD2. This CDR3 has 15 residues. The ends lost 5 bases at V and 3 bases at J; junction bases unmatched: 10. Germline-derived CDR1 and CDR2 are MNHEY and SMNVEV (reference sequence). The CDR3 nucleotides read TGTGCCAGCAGTCCACGGTGGAGCGGGGACTACGAGCAGTACTTC. Protein: CASSPRWSGDYEQYF.

J is TRBJ2-1 and V is TRBV2; weak D call: TRBD1 (5 bases). Germline-derived CDR1 and CDR2 are SNHLY and FYNNEI. Trimming shortened V by 6 bases and J by 6 bases, and 21 bases separated the two germline ends. This CDR3 is 16 amino acids long. CDR3 sequence reads: CASSSSGPAGSNEQFF. As DNA, the CDR3 is TGTGCCAGCAGCTCCTCGGGCCCGGCAGGGTCCAATGAGCAGTTCTTC.

This sequence joins TRBV19 and TRBJ1-2; a weak D match, TRBD1 (6 bases). The CDR3 contains 15 residues. V was pared by 1 base and J by 3 bases, with 12 bases between. Germline V gives CDR1 LNHDA, CDR2 SQIVND (reference sequence). CDR3 sequence (DNA): TGTGCCAGTAGTATAGCCCCGGGACACTACTATGGCTACACCTTC. Residues: CASSIAPGHYYGYTF.

The genes are TRBV19 and TRBJ1-1; TRBD1 aligns across 7 bases. Trimming at V came to 4 bases and at J to 1 base, leaving 9 bases not matched to a gene. This CDR3 comprises 16 residues. Germline assignment: CDR1 LNHDA and CDR2 SQIVND (reference sequence). The CDR3, as DNA: TGTGCCAGTAGTAGGCGGGGTCGGGACAGGAACACTGAAGCTTTCTTT. Its protein product is CASSRRGRDRNTEAFF.

The chain is built from TRBV5-4 and TRBJ2-1, with 7 nucleotides matching TRBD2. The CDR3 contains 14 residues. Germline trimming cut 2 bases from V and 8 bases from J; bases unmatched to any gene: 7. Germline assignment: CDR1 SGHNT and CDR2 YYREEE (reference sequence). CDR3 loop: CASSLQRGGYEQFF. Written as DNA, the CDR3 is TGTGCCAGCAGCTTACAGCGGGGAGGGTATGAGCAGTTCTTC.

This chain joins TRBV2 and TRBJ1-4; D may be TRBD1 (5 bases). There are 14 residues in the CDR3. Germline V gene lookup returns CDR1 SNHLY and CDR2 FYNNEI. With 2 bases removed from V and 8 bases from J, the gap between germline ends came to 12 bases. The CDR3 loop is CASSERTLGEKLFF. The CDR3 DNA is TGTGCCAGCAGTGAAAGGACACTGGGGGAAAAACTGTTTTTT. Complete variable domain (other parts from reference TRBV2 and TRBJ1-4): EPEVTQTPSHQVTQMGQEVILRCVPISNHLYFYWYRQILGQKVEFLVSFYNNEISEKSEIFDDQFSVERPDGSNFTLKIRSTKLEDSAMYFCASSERTLGEKLFFGSGTQLSVL.

The J gene is TRBJ2-1, the V gene TRBV19, with TRBD1 matching 9 bases. CDR1 LNHDA and CDR2 SQIVND come from the germline V gene (reference sequence). With V trimmed by 3 bases and J by 4 bases, 7 bases remained unmatched. This CDR3 contains 16 residues. CDR3 nucleotide sequence: TGTGCCAGTAGTATGTTCGGGACAGGGAAATACAATGAGCAGTTCTTC. Translation gives CASSMFGTGKYNEQFF.

This clone turned up a few times. The genes are TRBV6-5 and TRBJ1-5; D gene uncertain. The V gene's germline CDR1 is MNHEY and CDR2 SVGAGI. The CDR3 runs to 14 residues. V was pared by 8 bases and J by 8 bases, with 19 bases between. The CDR3, as DNA: TGTGCCAGCCGCATGAGTTCAGAGGGAAAGCCCCAGCATTTT. Amino acid sequence: CASRMSSEGKPQHF.

This clone appeared once. V and J are TRBV5-8 and TRBJ2-1; D is ambiguous. V was pared by 5 bases and J by 5 bases, with 14 bases between. Germline lookup yields CDR1 SGHTS and CDR2 YDEGEE. The CDR3 length is 14 residues. CDR3 region: CASSYRIQNNEQFF. The CDR3, as DNA: TGTGCCAGCAGTTACCGCATCCAGAACAATGAGCAGTTCTTC.

This clone was picked up many times. This chain connects TRBV18 to TRBJ2-2; TRBD1 is a possible D gene (6 bases). CDR1 is KGHSH and CDR2 is LQKENI in the germline V gene. The CDR3 extends over 16 amino acids. Trimming took 5 bases from V and 1 from J, leaving 14 bases between them. CDR3 bases: TGTGCCAGCTCAATGACGACAGGAAGGAACACCGGGGAGCTGTTTTTT. Translating gives CASSMTTGRNTGELFF.

This rearrangement joins TRBV6-2 or TRBV6-3 to TRBJ2-2, with D unresolved. V was pared by 5 bases and J by 6 bases, with 7 bases between. Germline V CDR1 and CDR2: MNHEY, SVGEGT. The CDR3 covers 12 residues. CDR3 in amino acids: CASSPSPGELFF. For the CDR3, the DNA is TGTGCCAGCAGTCCCTCCCCCGGGGAGCTGTTTTTT.

This clone was seen more than once but under ten times. This chain connects TRBV6-1 to TRBJ1-1; a weak D match, TRBD1 (5 bases). There are 14 residues in the CDR3. Deletions cut 2 bases from V and 1 base from J, with 8 bases between. Germline-derived CDR1 and CDR2 are MNHNS and SASEGT. CDR3 DNA sequence: TGTGCCAGCAGTGAACAGGGTGGGAACACTGAAGCTTTCTTT. Encoded protein: CASSEQGGNTEAFF.

The rearrangement links TRBV2 to TRBJ2-3, with 9 bases fitting TRBD2. This CDR3 is built from 16 residues. V dropped 4 bases and J dropped 3; count of bases not matched to a gene: 8. CDR1 and CDR2 (germline): SNHLY, FYNNEI. In nucleotides, the CDR3 is TGTGCCAGCAGTGCCGCGGGGGGGCTAGTGACAGATACGCAGTATTTT. It translates to CASSAAGGLVTDTQYF.

This clone was found a few times. The chain links TRBV7-9 to TRBJ1-3; TRBD1 might be the D (6 bases). Trimming shortened V by 5 bases and J by 1 base, and 12 bases separated the two germline ends. The CDR3 has 15 amino acids. Per the germline V gene, CDR1 is SEHNR and CDR2 is FQNEAQ (reference sequence). The CDR3: CASSRWTDSGNTIYF. The CDR3 bases are TGTGCCAGCAGCCGATGGACAGATTCTGGAAACACCATATATTTT.

Comments on this clone: Other DNA sequences in this specimen translate into the identical CDR3. The chain carries TRBV19 and TRBJ1-1; tentatively, D is TRBD1 (5 bases). CDR3 length equals 13 residues. Trimming stripped 4 bases from V and 1 base from J, with 7 bases between. CDR1 is LNHDA and CDR2 is SQIVND in the germline V gene (reference sequence). CDR3 DNA sequence: TGTGCCAGTAGTACCGGACAGAACACTGAAGCTTTCTTT. Encoded protein: CASSTGQNTEAFF.

A remark on this clone: Given the absence of the conserved phenylalanine or tryptophan at the CDR3 end, a read error is likely. The DNA is omitted, as the CDR3 cannot be located on it reliably, and the CDR3 follows TCRdb's listing. This sequence joins TRBV14 and TRBJ1-4. Germline V gene sequence: CDR1 SGHDN, CDR2 FVKESK. The CDR3 extends over 8 residues, inclusive of both ends. Here the CDR3 reads CAIGDSFI.

V and J are TRBV3-1 (or the pseudogene TRBV3-2) and TRBJ1-5; no clear D. The CDR3 covers 15 residues. The V end lost 0 bases, the J end lost 4 bases, and 10 bases lay between the germline ends. The germline gives CDR1 LGHDT, CDR2 YNNKEL (reference sequence). CDR3: CASSQDPGGNQPQHF. The CDR3 nucleotides read TGTGCCAGCAGCCAAGACCCCGGAGGGAATCAGCCCCAGCATTTT.

This clone was detected only a few times. This chain connects TRBV12-3 or TRBV12-4 to TRBJ1-2, with D maybe TRBD1 (6 bases). V was shortened by 6 bases and J by 10 bases, with 15 bases between the two germline ends. The CDR3 contains 12 residues. This CDR3 reads CASSPGTSTYTF. For the CDR3, the DNA is TGTGCCAGCAGCCCTGGGACATCAACCTACACCTTC.

This sequence joins TRBV28 and TRBJ1-1; D uncertain. V gave up 7 bases and J gave up 3 bases, with 9 bases separating them. The germline CDR1 and CDR2 sequences are MDHEN and SYDVKM. The CDR3 covers 12 residues. The CDR3 loop reads CASTAKHTEAFF. The CDR3 DNA follows: TGTGCCAGCACCGCCAAGCACACTGAAGCTTTCTTT.

This clone was found many times. The genes are TRBV10-3 and TRBJ1-5; TRBD1 is a possible D gene (5 bases). V dropped 0 bases and J dropped 2 bases, with 8 bases sitting between them. The length of the CDR3 is 15 residues. The germline CDR1 and CDR2 sequences are ENHRY and SYGVKD. Written as DNA, the CDR3 is TGTGCCATCAGTGAGTCGGGACTGGGCAATCAGCCCCAGCATTTT. It translates to CAISESGLGNQPQHF.

V gene TRBV28 combines with J gene TRBJ1-2; TRBD1 is a possible D gene (5 bases). The V gene's germline CDR1 is MDHEN and CDR2 SYDVKM. V was trimmed by 5 bases and J by 6 bases, leaving 22 bases between them. The CDR3 covers 16 residues. CDR3 loop: CASSPTTVNKAHGYTF. The CDR3 DNA sequence: TGTGCCAGCAGTCCGACGACAGTTAATAAAGCCCATGGCTACACCTTC.

CDR3 sequence (DNA): TGTGCCAGCAGCCCACAAGACAGTGCAACTAATGAAAAACTGTTTTTT. It specifies CASSPQDSATNEKLFF. The chain uses TRBV7-9 and TRBJ1-4; D possibly corresponds to TRBD1 (5 bases). CDR3 length: 16 amino acids. Trimming took off 5 bases at V and 0 bases at J, with 13 bases between the two ends. CDR1 is SEHNR, CDR2 FQNEAQ, per germline (reference sequence).

The V call is TRBV7-9, the J call TRBJ1-4; D not resolved. This CDR3 is 16 amino acids long. Germline-derived CDR1 and CDR2 are SEHNR and FQNEAQ (reference sequence). The germline V and J ends were trimmed by 2 bases and 5 bases, with 15 bases remaining between them. CDR3 in amino acids: CASSLKRGLSNEKLFF. The CDR3 coding sequence is TGTGCCAGCAGCTTAAAAAGAGGTCTTTCGAATGAAAAACTGTTTTTT. Full variable domain (outside the CDR3, taken from reference TRBV7-9 and TRBJ1-4): DTGVSQNPRHKITKRGQNVTFRCDPISEHNRLYWYRQTLGQGPEFLTYFQNEAQLEKSRLLSDRFSAERPKGSFSTLEIQRTEQGDSAMYLCASSLKRGLSNEKLFFGSGTQLSVL.

The chain employs TRBV7-3 and TRBJ2-3, with 8 bases fitting TRBD2. Germline trimming cut 5 bases from V and 11 bases from J; bases unmatched to any gene: 21. The CDR3 contains 17 residues. Germline V gene data show CDR1 as SGHTA and CDR2 as FQGTGA. DNA of the CDR3: TGTGCCAGCAGCCCTCAGGGGAAAGCGGGGGAATCTTTGAAGCAGTATTTT. Its translation is CASSPQGKAGESLKQYF.